This TCR beta chain was captured in a study of cytomegalovirus exposure and HLA in healthy donors. General study findings and limits: In a later analysis, donors in an Asian-associated ancestry cluster reportedly had fewer N-insertions in productive TCRs than the cohort mean. It has been reported that TCR beta sequences accurately predicted the HLA-A and HLA-B alleles of most subjects.

A word on this clone: Its specificity is unknown.

Vbeta (60) and Jbeta (13) primers were used in the PCR. Sequenced by immunoSEQ multiplex PCR; TCRdb stores in-frame clones only, minus some. The sample includes tens of thousands of clones. Germline values: CDR1 SGHDN, CDR2 FVKESK. The CDR3 is 18 amino acids. The V end was cut by 1 base, the J end by 3 bases, with 21 bases between. This clonotype was obtained from a woman in her 30s in good health and CMV-seronegative. The chain joins TRBV14 to TRBJ1-1; D not resolved. Sequenced sample: PBMCs. CDR3 in DNA: TGTGCCAGCAGCCAAGCCCCCCTCCCTGGCACGGGATACACTGAAGCTTTCTTT. Amino acids: CASSQAPLPGTGYTEAFF.